Below are 5 T cell receptor beta chains sequenced from a single sample in a study of cytomegalovirus exposure and HLA in healthy donors (dated by TCRdb to about 2017). Preparation of the library involved the immunoSEQ multiplex PCR assay. TCRdb's version of the immuneACCESS table is confined to in-frame rearrangements and falls short of the full clone set. An unresolved V gene accounts for under half of the shortfall where checked; the remainder is of unknown origin. Across this sample there are approximately 170,000 clones, with less than 85% seen only once. The top ten clonotypes cover about 16% of the sample. Specimen: PBMCs. The receptors were gathered from a man between 18 and 35 years old in good health and CMV-seropositive.

V and J are TRBV4-1 and TRBJ2-7, with D uncertain. Trimming removed 1 base from V and 5 bases from J, with 9 bases in between. The CDR3 loop spans 13 amino acids. Looked up from germline, CDR1 is MGHRA and CDR2 is YSYEKL. CDR3 protein: CASSQVTRDEQYF. DNA for the CDR3: TGCGCCAGCAGCCAAGTTACCCGGGACGAGCAGTACTTC.

The chain carries TRBV7-9 and TRBJ2-3; D is ambiguous. CDR1 SEHNR and CDR2 FQNEAQ come from the germline V gene (reference sequence). V was clipped by 2 bases and J by 6 bases, with 15 bases between them. The CDR3 spans 15 residues. CDR3 DNA sequence: TGTGCCAGCAGCTTACGGCAGTCCCAAGCGGATACGCAGTATTTT. As protein: CASSLRQSQADTQYF.

As regards this clone: One end of the junction is discordant with germline, which a read error may explain. The rearrangement uses TRBV30 and TRBJ1-3; weak D call: TRBD1 (5 bases). Per germline, CDR1 GTSNPN and CDR2 SVGIG (reference sequence). The CDR3 runs to 11 residues. CDR3 residues: CAWSGPRAAVF. The CDR3 bases are TGTGCCTGGAGTGGACCCAGGGCCGCAGTTTTT.

This clone was seen only a few times. The J gene is TRBJ1-6, the V gene TRBV6-5, with D unclear. The germline V gene encodes CDR1 MNHEY and CDR2 SVGAGI. The CDR3 is 14 residues long. Trimming took off 0 bases at V and 7 bases at J, with 7 bases between the two ends. The CDR3 reads CASSYSTQNSPLHF. As DNA, the CDR3 is TGTGCCAGCAGTTACTCCACACAAAATTCACCCCTCCACTTT.

The rearrangement links TRBV30 to TRBJ2-5; 7 bases match TRBD1. V trimming: 8 bases; J trimming: 5 bases; junction bases outside the gene matches: 14. This CDR3 spans 14 amino acids. Germline CDR1 reads GTSNPN; CDR2 reads SVGIG (reference sequence). DNA for the CDR3: TGTGCCACCTCGAGACAGGGATCGTTGGAGACCCAGTACTTC. As protein: CATSRQGSLETQYF.